A single sample is the source of the 16 T cell receptor beta chains below, sequenced in a study of response to subunit inactivated influenza vaccine. TCRdb fed the RT-PCR reads into MiXCR, producing one record per CDR3 protein. The sample has 650,000 to 850,000 distinct CDR3 sequences, around 14% seen once; the top ten hold around 6.5%. Sequencing used PBMCs from blood, obtained 14 to 15 days before vaccination. These receptors came from a man over 45 who received an inactivated influenza vaccine.

This clonotype was seen only a few times. The rearrangement joins TRBV20-1 to TRBJ1-2; maybe TRBD1 (5 bases). The CDR3 loop spans 14 amino acids. Germline assignment: CDR1 DFQATT and CDR2 SNEGSKA (reference sequence). Between the trimmed V and J ends, which lost 6 bases and 7 bases, there was a span of 21 bases. Written as DNA, the CDR3 is TGCAGTGCCCTAACACCGGGACCATTCTCTGGCTACACCTTC. This gives the protein CSALTPGPFSGYTF.

The V call is TRBV6-1, the J call TRBJ2-1, with a weak D call TRBD2 (6 bases). The CDR3 is made up of 14 amino acids. V lost 7 bases to trimming and J lost 0 bases, with 10 bases between them. CDR1 and CDR2 from the germline V gene are MNHNS and SASEGT. The CDR3 loop is CASMRGSSYNEQFF. Written as DNA, the CDR3 is TGTGCCAGCATGCGGGGAAGCTCCTACAATGAGCAGTTCTTC.

In this sample, this clonotype turned up a few times. V gene TRBV20-1 combines with J gene TRBJ2-4; the D gene could be TRBD1 or TRBD2 (6 bases each). The CDR3 covers 13 residues. The germline CDR1 and CDR2 sequences are DFQATT and SNEGSKA (reference sequence). Trimming shortened V by 3 bases and J by 8 bases, and 14 bases separated the two germline ends. DNA for the CDR3: TGCAGTGCTAGCCCACAGGGAGGACACATTCAGTACTTC. This translates into CSASPQGGHIQYF.

This clonotype has more than one count but fewer than ten. CDR3 in DNA: TGCGCCAGCAGCTTGGAACCGGGACAGGGAGGACAGCCCCAGCATTTT. Translating gives CASSLEPGQGGQPQHF. This chain uses TRBV5-1 with TRBJ1-5; 9 bases agree with TRBD1. This CDR3 spans 16 amino acids. V lost 0 bases and J lost 7; bases outside the gene matches: 8. CDR1 and CDR2 (germline): SGHRS, YFSETQ.

This clonotype occurred a few times. The chain carries TRBV27 and TRBJ1-2, with a tentative D call TRBD1 (5 bases). This CDR3 region has 15 residues. V lost 8 bases and J 5 bases, leaving 21 bases between the germline ends. Germline assignment: CDR1 MNHEY and CDR2 SMNVEV (reference sequence). In DNA, the CDR3 is TGTGCCAGCCGCCCATCAGGGAGGGCAGCGTATGGCTACACCTTC. This encodes CASRPSGRAAYGYTF.

The rearrangement links TRBV18 to TRBJ2-2; tentatively, D is TRBD1 (6 bases). In germline, CDR1 is KGHSH, CDR2 LQKENI. V lost 3 bases to trimming and J lost 3 bases, with 20 bases between them. The CDR3 is made up of 18 amino acids. The CDR3 bases are TGTGCCAGCTCACCTTCAGTTTGGGGGCAACGCGACACCGGGGAGCTGTTTTTT. Its translation: CASSPSVWGQRDTGELFF.

The chain employs TRBV19 and TRBJ2-4; tentatively, D is TRBD1 (6 bases). V lost 6 bases, J lost 1 base, and 10 bases lay in between. The CDR3 is made up of 14 amino acids. In germline, CDR1 is LNHDA, CDR2 SQIVND (reference sequence). CDR3 amino acids: CASSTQGAKNIQYF. The CDR3 DNA sequence: TGTGCCAGTAGCACACAGGGTGCCAAAAACATTCAGTACTTC.

This chain links TRBV29-1 with TRBJ2-3; no clear D gene. Germline CDR1 reads SQVTM; CDR2 reads ANQGSEA. Trimming left V 7 bases short and J 3 bases short, with 17 bases between. This CDR3 region has 14 residues. CDR3 loop: CSATNAARTDTQYF. The CDR3 DNA reads as TGCAGCGCTACCAACGCGGCCCGGACAGATACGCAGTATTTT.

The chain links TRBV2 to TRBJ1-3; D is unresolved. V dropped 4 bases and J dropped 2 bases, with 6 bases sitting between them. The germline gives CDR1 SNHLY, CDR2 FYNNEI. CDR3 size: 13 residues. The CDR3 DNA reads TGTGCCAGCAGTGGGGAGACTGGAAACACCATATATTTT. This encodes CASSGETGNTIYF.

This clonotype came up a few times. The chain carries TRBV20-1 and TRBJ2-7; 8 bases match TRBD2. Germline lookup yields CDR1 DFQATT and CDR2 SNEGSKA (reference sequence). This CDR3 region has 16 residues. The J segment lost 3 bases and the V segment lost 0 bases, leaving 10 bases of the junction unmatched. CDR3: CSARDSGRLAIYEQYF. CDR3 in DNA: TGCAGTGCTAGAGATTCGGGCCGACTAGCGATCTACGAGCAGTACTTC.

V usage is TRBV10-2 and J usage is TRBJ1-2, with TRBD1 matching 9 bases. Germline V gene data show CDR1 as WSHSY and CDR2 as SAAADI. This CDR3 has 15 residues. The V segment lost 6 bases and the J segment 4 bases; nucleotides outside the gene matches: 9. The chain's CDR3 is CASRATGGAGYGYTF. The DNA for the CDR3 is TGCGCCAGCAGGGCTACAGGGGGCGCGGGCTATGGCTACACCTTC.

In its sample, this clonotype was seen a few times. V is TRBV6-6 and J is TRBJ2-5; unclear D gene. This CDR3 comprises 12 residues. Germline V gives CDR1 MNHNY, CDR2 SVGAGI (reference sequence). V was clipped by 7 bases and J by 2 bases, with 8 bases between them. The CDR3 DNA follows: TGTGCCAGCAAGCTGGGGCAAGAGACCCAGTACTTC. This sequence encodes CASKLGQETQYF.

This clonotype was picked up a small number of times. J is TRBJ2-3 and V is TRBV9; 9 positions match TRBD2. The CDR3 is 15 amino acids. Germline loops: CDR1 SGDLS, CDR2 YYNGEE. Trimming at V came to 3 bases and at J to 1 base, leaving 3 bases not matched to a gene. The CDR3 protein is CASSAAGGGTDTQYF. The CDR3 nucleotides read TGTGCCAGCAGCGCAGCGGGAGGTGGCACAGATACGCAGTATTTT.

As for this clonotype: A read error may explain this, as a much larger clone is one base away. J is TRBJ2-7 and V is TRBV18; D might be TRBD1 (5 bases). Germline CDR1 is KGHSH and CDR2 is LQKENI. V lost 0 bases and J 4 bases, leaving 7 bases between the germline ends. This CDR3 contains 13 residues. DNA for the CDR3: TGTGCCAGCTCACCACCCAAGGGGTACGAGCAGTACTTC. It is translated as CASSPPKGYEQYF. The variable domain in full, completed from reference TRBV18 and TRBJ2-7, reads NAGVMQNPRHLVRRRGQEARLRCSPMKGHSHVYWYRQLPEEGLKFMVYLQKENIIDESGMPKERFSAEFPKEGPSILRIQQVVRGDSAAYFCASSPPKGYEQYFGPGTRLTVT.

This clonotype has a count of ten or more. V usage is TRBV7-9 and J usage is TRBJ2-1; TRBD2 matches at 7 bases. The CDR3 contains 13 residues. Germline CDR1 reads SEHNR; CDR2 reads FQNEAQ (reference sequence). V dropped 5 bases and J dropped 12; count of bases not matched to a gene: 10. The CDR3 here is CASSVGTTDGQFF. CDR3 in DNA: TGTGCCAGCAGCGTAGGGACTACAGACGGGCAGTTCTTC.

This clonotype was counted many times. The chain couples TRBV20-1 to TRBJ1-2, with a possible D match to TRBD1 (5 bases). This CDR3 comprises 12 residues. Germline assignment: CDR1 DFQATT and CDR2 SNEGSKA (reference sequence). The V end lost 6 bases, the J end lost 4 bases, and 12 bases lay between the germline ends. The CDR3 bases are TGCAGTGCGCCTCAGGGAGGCTATGGCTACACCTTC. Translation gives CSAPQGGYGYTF.